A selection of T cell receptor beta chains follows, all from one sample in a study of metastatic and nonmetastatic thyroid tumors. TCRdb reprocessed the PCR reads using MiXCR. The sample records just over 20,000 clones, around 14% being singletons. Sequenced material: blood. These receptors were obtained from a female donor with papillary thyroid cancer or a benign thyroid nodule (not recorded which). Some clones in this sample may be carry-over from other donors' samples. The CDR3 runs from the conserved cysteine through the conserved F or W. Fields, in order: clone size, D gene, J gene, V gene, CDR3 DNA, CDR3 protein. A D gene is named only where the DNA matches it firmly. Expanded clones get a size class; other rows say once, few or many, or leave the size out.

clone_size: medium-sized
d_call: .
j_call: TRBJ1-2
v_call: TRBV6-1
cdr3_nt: TGTGCCAGCAGTCCTGACTCCCCGAGAAACTATGGCTACACCTTC
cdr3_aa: CASSPDSPRNYGYTF

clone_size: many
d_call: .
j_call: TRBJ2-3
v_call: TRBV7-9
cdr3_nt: TGTGCCAGCAGCTTAGCCTCCGTGGATACGCAGTATTTT
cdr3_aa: CASSLASVDTQYF

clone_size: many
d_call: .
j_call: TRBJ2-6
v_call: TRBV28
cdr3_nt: TGTGCCAGCACCCCTCGAGGACAAAGGGCCAACGTCCTGACTTTC
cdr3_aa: CASTPRGQRANVLTF

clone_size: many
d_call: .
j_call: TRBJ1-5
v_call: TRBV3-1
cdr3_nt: TGTGCCAGCAGCCAAGATACCCGAACTGATCAGCCCCAGCATTTT
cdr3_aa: CASSQDTRTDQPQHF

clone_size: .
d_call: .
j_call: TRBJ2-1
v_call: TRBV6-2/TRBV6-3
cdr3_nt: TGTGCCAGCAGTTACCCCACTAGGAGTACGTTCTTC
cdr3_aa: CASSYPTRSTFF

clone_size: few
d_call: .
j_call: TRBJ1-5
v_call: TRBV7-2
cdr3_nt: TGTGCCAGCAGCTTCTATTACGGTCCCCAGCATTTT
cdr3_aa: CASSFYYGPQHF

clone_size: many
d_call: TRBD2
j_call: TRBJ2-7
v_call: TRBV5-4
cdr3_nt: TGTGCCAGCAGCTTACTAGCGGGGGCCCACTACGAGCAGTACTTC
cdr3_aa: CASSLLAGAHYEQYF

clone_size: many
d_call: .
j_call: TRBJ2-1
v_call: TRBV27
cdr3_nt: TGTGCCAGCAGTTTATGGTGGTCCCGGTACAATGAGCAGTTCTTC
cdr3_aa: CASSLWWSRYNEQFF

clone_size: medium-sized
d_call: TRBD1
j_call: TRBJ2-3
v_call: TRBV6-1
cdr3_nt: TGTGCCAGCAGTCCCGGGACAGGGCACTATTTT
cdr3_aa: CASSPGTGHYF

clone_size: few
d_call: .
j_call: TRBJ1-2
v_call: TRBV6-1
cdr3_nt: TGTGCCAAACTGGTACGTTTTTGTGTTGGCTACACCTTC
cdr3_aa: CAKLVRFCVGYTF

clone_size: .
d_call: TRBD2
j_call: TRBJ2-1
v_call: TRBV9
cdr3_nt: TGTGCCAGCAGCGTAGGATGGACTAGCGGGACTAGTGAGCAGTTCTTC
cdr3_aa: CASSVGWTSGTSEQFF

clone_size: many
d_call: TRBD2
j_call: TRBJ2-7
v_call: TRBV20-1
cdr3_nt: TGCAGTGCTTCTAGCGGGAGCTCTTCCTACGAGCAGTACTTC
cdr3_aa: CSASSGSSSYEQYF

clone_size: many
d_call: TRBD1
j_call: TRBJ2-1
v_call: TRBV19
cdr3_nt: TGTGCCAGTCGTACGGGACAGGTGTACCGAGGGGAGCAGTTCTTC
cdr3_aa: CASRTGQVYRGEQFF

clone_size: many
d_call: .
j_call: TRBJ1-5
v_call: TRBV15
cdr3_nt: TGTGCCACCAGCAGAGATAATCAGCCCCAGCATTTT
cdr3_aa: CATSRDNQPQHF

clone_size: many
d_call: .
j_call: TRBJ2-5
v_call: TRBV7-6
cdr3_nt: TGTGCCAGCAGTGCCAGGGGGGGCAGAGACGAGACCCAGTACTTC
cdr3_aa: CASSARGGRDETQYF

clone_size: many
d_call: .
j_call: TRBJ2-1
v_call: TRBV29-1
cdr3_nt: TGCAGCGGGGTTGGGGTGGGCGGGCGCTCCTACAATGAGCAGTTCTTC
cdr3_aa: CSGVGVGGRSYNEQFF

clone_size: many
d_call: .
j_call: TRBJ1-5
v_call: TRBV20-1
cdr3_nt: TGCAGTGCTAGTCCAGGGCATAGCAATCAGCCCCAGCATTTT
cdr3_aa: CSASPGHSNQPQHF

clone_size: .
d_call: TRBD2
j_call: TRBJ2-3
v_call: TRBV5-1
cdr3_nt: TGTTCCAGCAGATATAGCGGGACCCCGCCAGATACGCAGTATTTT
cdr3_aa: CSSRYSGTPPDTQYF

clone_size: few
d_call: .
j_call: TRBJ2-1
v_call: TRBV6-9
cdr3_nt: TGCGCCAGCAGTGACCCCGAAGGGCTGAACTACCATGACCAGTTCTTC
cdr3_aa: CASSDPEGLNYHDQFF

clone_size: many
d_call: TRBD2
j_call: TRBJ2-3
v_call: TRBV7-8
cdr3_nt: TGTGCCAGCAGCTCCGGGACTAGCCGATCAGATACGCAGTATTTT
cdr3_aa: CASSSGTSRSDTQYF

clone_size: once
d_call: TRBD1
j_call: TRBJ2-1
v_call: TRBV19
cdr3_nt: TGTGCCAGTAGTCCTCTCCGGACAGGGTGGCTTAAGAAGCCCTACAATGAGCAGTTCTTC
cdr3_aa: CASSPLRTGWLKKPYNEQFF

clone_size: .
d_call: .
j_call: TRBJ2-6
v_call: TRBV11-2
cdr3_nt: TGTGCTAGCAGCCGCCAGGGATATGCTGGTGCCAACGTCCTGACTTTC
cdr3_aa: CASSRQGYAGANVLTF

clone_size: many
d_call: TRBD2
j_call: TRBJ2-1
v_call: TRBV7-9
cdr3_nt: TGTGCCAGCAGCCCCCGCAGCGGGAGCTACAATGAGCAGTTCTTC
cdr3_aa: CASSPRSGSYNEQFF

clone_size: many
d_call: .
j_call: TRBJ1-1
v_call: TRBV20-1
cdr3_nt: TGCAGTGCTAGAGAGGGAGCTAGTGAAGCTTTCTTT
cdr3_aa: CSAREGASEAFF

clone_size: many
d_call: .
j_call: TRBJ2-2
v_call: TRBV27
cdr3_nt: TGTGCCAGCAGTTTGTTAGGGAATCCCGGGGAGCTGTTTTTT
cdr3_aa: CASSLLGNPGELFF

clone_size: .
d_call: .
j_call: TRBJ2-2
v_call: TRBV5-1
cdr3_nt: TGCGCCAGCAGCTCAGTAGTAGTGGGGTTCGCCGGGGAGCTGTTTTTT
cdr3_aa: CASSSVVVGFAGELFF

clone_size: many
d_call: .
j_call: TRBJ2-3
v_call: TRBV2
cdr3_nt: TGTGCCAGCACTGAATGGGGGGAGGGCACAGATACGCAGTATTTT
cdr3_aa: CASTEWGEGTDTQYF